This T cell receptor (beta chain) was sequenced for a study of CD8 T cells in ankylosing spondylitis. This clonotype has ten or more counts. Its antigen is unknown. Germline V gene lookup returns CDR1 SGHVS and CDR2 FQNEAQ. With V trimmed by 6 bases and J by 4 bases, 3 bases remained unmatched. The CDR3 has 13 residues. From the 5' RACE reads, TCRdb called clonotypes with MiXCR, one entry per CDR3 protein. This sample has 250,000 to 400,000 distinct CDR3 sequences; under 14% occur once, and the top ten carry roughly 9.5%. Findings and limits, study-wide: A number of the motif variants had already been described in reactive arthritis synovial fluid and blood.

V and J are TRBV7-8 and TRBJ2-7; 10 bases are a match to TRBD1. The receptor was isolated from a female donor with ankylosing spondylitis or in good health (not recorded which). Sequenced sample: blood, either unsorted or a sorted T cell fraction (not recorded which). The CDR3 here is CASRDRGLYEQYF. The CDR3 DNA sequence: TGTGCCAGCAGAGACAGGGGGCTTTACGAGCAGTACTTC.